The rows below give T cell receptor beta chains drawn from one sample of a study of blood T cells in healthy people across ages. TCRdb re-called the 5' RACE reads through MiXCR, storing one row per CDR3 protein. The data hold 2 million or so distinct CDR3 sequences, with just under 50% observed a single time. Sequences were obtained from blood. Receptors were obtained from a woman in her thirties or forties in good health. Both conserved end residues are part of each CDR3. Each record gives: D gene, V gene, CDR3 protein. D genes are given only for firm matches.

>TRBD1|TRBV4-3
CASSQTGGPNYGYTF
>.|TRBV4-2
CASSQGQGPYTEAFF
>TRBD1|TRBV15
CATSVSWDSLLGGYTF
>TRBD2|TRBV12-3/TRBV12-4
CASSWSGLENSEQFF
>.|TRBV27
CASSLTGGELHNYGYTF
>.|TRBV20-1
CSASSNAGYGYTF
>.|TRBV20-1
CSAGRQASYNSPLHF
>.|TRBV13
CASSFGAGVNGYTF
>.|TRBV6-1
CASSGQPTYEQYF
>.|TRBV6-1
CATRSGAEYVPNYGYTF
>.|TRBV12-3/TRBV12-4
CASSPYFGYEQYF
>TRBD2|TRBV5-1
CASSLISTSGGPAHNEQFF
>.|TRBV11-2
CASSVPGPEGEKLFF
>TRBD2|TRBV10-1
CASSELSGGAEEQFF
>TRBD1|TRBV14
CASSLIGQGDNIQYF
>TRBD1|TRBV7-2
CASCLLDGQGPYEQYF
>TRBD1|TRBV28
CASSTQQGRDTF
>.|TRBV6-5
CASRKNDGAEPQHF
>TRBD1|TRBV20-1
CSARRTGFSSYNSPLHF
>.|TRBV4-2
CASKLNKVGPNEQFF
>.|TRBV7-9
CASSMGLGPLHF
>TRBD2|TRBV4-2
CASSQDGSSGGSTDTQYF
>.|TRBV7-9
CASSSQLRTVYDTQYF
>.|TRBV13
CASSLRALRETQYF
>TRBD1|TRBV6-1
CASTNRGAYEQYF
>.|TRBV20-1
CSARDLGGANYGYTF
>.|TRBV6-5
CASSYSRFGSGYNSPLHF
>.|TRBV6-5
CASSSLNEAFF
>TRBD1|TRBV29-1
CSVEVQGASYEQYF
>.|TRBV28
CASGEVGSEETQYF
>TRBD2|TRBV5-6
CASSLWQAGGRSEQFF
>TRBD1|TRBV2
CAREPGTGRQGGGYTF
>.|TRBV12-3/TRBV12-4
CASSSGWEEQFF
>TRBD1|TRBV5-5
CASSPGQGTAGELFF
>.|TRBV7-2
CASSSLSGYTF